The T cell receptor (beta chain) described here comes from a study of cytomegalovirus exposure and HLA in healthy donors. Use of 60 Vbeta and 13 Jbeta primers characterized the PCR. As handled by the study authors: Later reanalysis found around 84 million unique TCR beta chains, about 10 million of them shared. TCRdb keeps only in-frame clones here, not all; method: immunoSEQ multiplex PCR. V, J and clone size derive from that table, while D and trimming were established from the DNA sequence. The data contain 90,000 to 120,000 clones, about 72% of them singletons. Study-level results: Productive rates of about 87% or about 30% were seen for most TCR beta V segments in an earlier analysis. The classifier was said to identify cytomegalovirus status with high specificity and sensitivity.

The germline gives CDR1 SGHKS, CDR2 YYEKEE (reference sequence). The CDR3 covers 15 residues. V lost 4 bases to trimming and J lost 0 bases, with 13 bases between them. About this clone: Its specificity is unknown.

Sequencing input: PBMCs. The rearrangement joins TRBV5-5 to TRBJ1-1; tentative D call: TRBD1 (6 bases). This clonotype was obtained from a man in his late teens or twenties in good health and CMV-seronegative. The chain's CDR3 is CASSQRTGLNTEAFF. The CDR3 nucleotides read TGTGCCAGCAGCCAACGTACAGGGTTGAACACTGAAGCTTTCTTT.